This record concerns one T cell receptor beta chain sequence. This sample was included in a study of blood T cell repertoires in COVID-19. About the study: The analysed material was cDNA or gDNA that came from T cells, B-cell-depleted T cells, or PBMCs.

In the original analysis: Reference gene primer amplification gave nucleated cell count estimates. Some clones are missing from TCRdb's copy, which holds only in-frame ones; the method was immunoSEQ multiplex PCR. V and J calls and clone size follow that table, whereas D and trimming were derived from the DNA. The table includes about 170,000 clones, around 78% detected once. Looked up from germline, CDR1 is LGHNA and CDR2 is YSLEER. The V gene end was trimmed by 3 bases and the J gene end by 5 bases; junction bases not matched to a gene: 9. The CDR3 covers 15 residues. Donors of Cohort 3 who recovered were those that had two negative PCRs, clearance, or symptom resolution.

The source material was PBMCs or T cells enriched from blood (not recorded which). The chain carries TRBV4-3 and TRBJ1-1; 7 bases line up with TRBD1. The source of this sequence is a woman aged 50 to 60 who had recovered from COVID-19. Here the CDR3 reads CASSHRTGYGTEAFF. DNA for the CDR3: TGCGCCAGCAGCCATCGGACAGGTTACGGAACTGAAGCTTTCTTT.